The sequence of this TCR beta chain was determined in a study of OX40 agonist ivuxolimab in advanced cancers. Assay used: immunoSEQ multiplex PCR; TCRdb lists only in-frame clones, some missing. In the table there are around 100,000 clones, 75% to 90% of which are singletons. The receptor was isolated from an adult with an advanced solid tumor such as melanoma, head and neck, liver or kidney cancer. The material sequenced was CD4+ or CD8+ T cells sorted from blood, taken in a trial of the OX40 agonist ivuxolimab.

The chain's CDR3 is CAWSYRVDTEAFF. The CDR3 DNA sequence: TGTGCCTGGAGCTATCGAGTTGACACTGAAGCTTTCTTT. V and J are TRBV30 and TRBJ1-1; D remains unclear. The CDR3 is 13 amino acids. V shed 3 bases and J shed 3 bases, with 11 bases lying between them. CDR1 is GTSNPN and CDR2 is SVGIG in the germline V gene (reference sequence).